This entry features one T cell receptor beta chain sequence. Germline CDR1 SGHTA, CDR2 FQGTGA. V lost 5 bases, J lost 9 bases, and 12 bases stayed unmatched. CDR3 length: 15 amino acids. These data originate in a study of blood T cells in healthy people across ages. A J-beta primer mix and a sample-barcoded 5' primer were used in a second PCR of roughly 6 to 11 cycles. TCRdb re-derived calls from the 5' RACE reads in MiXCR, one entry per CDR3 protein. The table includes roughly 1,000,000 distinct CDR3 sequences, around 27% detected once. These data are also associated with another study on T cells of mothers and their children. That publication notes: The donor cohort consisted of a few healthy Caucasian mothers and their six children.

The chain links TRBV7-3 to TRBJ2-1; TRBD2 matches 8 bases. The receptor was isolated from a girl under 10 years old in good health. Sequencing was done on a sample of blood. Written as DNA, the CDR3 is TGTGCCAGCAGCCCATCGGCGGGGGGATTAGGTGAGCAGTTCTTC. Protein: CASSPSAGGLGEQFF.